The present entry profiles one TCR beta chain with its context. Its antigen is unidentified. This record comes from a study of cytomegalovirus exposure and HLA in healthy donors. Study-wide results and caveats: The classifier reportedly diagnosed cytomegalovirus status with high sensitivity and specificity.

CDR3 length: 16 residues. The germline V gene encodes CDR1 MDHEN and CDR2 SYDVKM. V gave up 2 bases and J gave up 4 bases; unmatched junction bases: 9. TCRdb keeps only in-frame clones here, not all; method: immunoSEQ multiplex PCR. The sample holds around 260,000 clones, about 92% seen once. The sequencing sample was made of PBMCs. This sequence was found in a woman in her thirties in good health and CMV-seronegative. The chain employs TRBV28 and TRBJ2-5; TRBD1 matches at 8 bases. In DNA, the CDR3 is TGTGCCAGCAGTTTACGGCAGGGGGCGATTGGAGAGACCCAGTACTTC. Its translation: CASSLRQGAIGETQYF.